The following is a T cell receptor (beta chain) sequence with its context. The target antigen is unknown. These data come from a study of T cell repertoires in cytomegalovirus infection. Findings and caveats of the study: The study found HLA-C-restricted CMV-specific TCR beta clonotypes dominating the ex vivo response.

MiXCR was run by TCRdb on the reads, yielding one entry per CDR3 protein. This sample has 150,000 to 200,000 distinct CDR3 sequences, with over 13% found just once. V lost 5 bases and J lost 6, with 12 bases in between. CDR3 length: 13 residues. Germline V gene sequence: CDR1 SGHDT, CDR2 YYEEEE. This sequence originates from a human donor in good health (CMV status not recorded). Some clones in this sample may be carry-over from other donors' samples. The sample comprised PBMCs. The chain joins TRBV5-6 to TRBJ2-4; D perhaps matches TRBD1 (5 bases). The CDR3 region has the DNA TGTGCCAGCAGGCAGGGATCAAGAAACATTCAGTACTTC. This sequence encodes CASRQGSRNIQYF.